This T cell receptor beta chain was obtained from a study of cytomegalovirus exposure and HLA in healthy donors. General study points: Investigators reported approximately 170 TCR beta chains as tied to cytomegalovirus.

The PCR contained 60 Vbeta and 13 Jbeta primers. Clones were read by immunoSEQ multiplex PCR, and TCRdb kept only the in-frame ones, dropping some. The repertoire holds some 240,000 clones, approximately 78% seen once, with 3.8% in the top ten. For this clone: Its antigen is unknown.

The V gene end was trimmed by 0 bases and the J gene end by 4 bases; junction bases not matched to a gene: 4. Per germline, CDR1 LNHNV and CDR2 YYDKDF (reference sequence). The CDR3 runs 15 residues. The sequencing input was PBMCs. This chain links TRBV15 with TRBJ1-1, with TRBD1 matching over 8 bases. The sequence came from a male donor in good health and CMV-seronegative. CDR3 amino acids: CATSRDRTGSTEAFF. For the CDR3, the DNA is TGTGCCACCAGCAGAGATAGGACAGGGAGCACTGAAGCTTTCTTT.